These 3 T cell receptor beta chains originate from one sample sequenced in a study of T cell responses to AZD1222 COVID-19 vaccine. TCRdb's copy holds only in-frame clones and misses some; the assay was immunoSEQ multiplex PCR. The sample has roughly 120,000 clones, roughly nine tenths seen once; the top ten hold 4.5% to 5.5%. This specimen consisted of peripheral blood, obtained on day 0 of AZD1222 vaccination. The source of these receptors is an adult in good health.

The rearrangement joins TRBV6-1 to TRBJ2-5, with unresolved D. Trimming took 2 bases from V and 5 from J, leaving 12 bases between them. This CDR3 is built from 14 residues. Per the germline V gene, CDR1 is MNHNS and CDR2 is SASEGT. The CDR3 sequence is CASSESWALETQYF. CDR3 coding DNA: TGTGCCAGCAGTGAAAGCTGGGCGTTGGAGACCCAGTACTTC.

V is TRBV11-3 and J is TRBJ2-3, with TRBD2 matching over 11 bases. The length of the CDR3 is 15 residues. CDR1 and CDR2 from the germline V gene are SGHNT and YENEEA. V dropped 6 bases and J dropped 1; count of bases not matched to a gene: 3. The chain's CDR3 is CASSRGLAGTDTQYF. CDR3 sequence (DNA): TGTGCCAGCAGTAGGGGACTAGCGGGCACAGATACGCAGTATTTT.

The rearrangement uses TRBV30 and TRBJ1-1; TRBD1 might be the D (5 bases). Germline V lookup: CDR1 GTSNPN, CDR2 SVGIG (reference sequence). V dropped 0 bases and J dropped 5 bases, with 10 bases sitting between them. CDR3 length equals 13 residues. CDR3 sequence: CAWSVEGYTEAFF. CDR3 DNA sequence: TGTGCCTGGAGTGTGGAGGGGTATACTGAAGCTTTCTTT.